This T cell receptor (beta chain) originates from a study of blood T cell repertoires in COVID-19. Trimming removed 6 bases from V and 5 bases from J; junction bases left unmatched: 4. The V gene's germline CDR1 is KGHSH and CDR2 LQKENI. CDR3 length: 14 amino acids. The data were produced by immunoSEQ multiplex PCR, yet TCRdb's version contains in-frame clones alone and is incomplete. The sample shows a few hundred thousand clones, about 88% of them seen only once. This sequence joins TRBV18 and TRBJ2-4; 10 bases fit TRBD1. The receptor comes from a human donor in a cohort sampled during active COVID-19. The sequencing input was peripheral blood. The CDR3 here is CASSPTGGENIQYF. CDR3 bases: TGTGCCAGCTCGCCGACAGGGGGCGAAAACATTCAGTACTTC. Full variable domain (remainder filled in from reference TRBV18 and TRBJ2-4): NAGVMQNPRHLVRRRGQEARLRCSPMKGHSHVYWYRQLPEEGLKFMVYLQKENIIDESGMPKERFSAEFPKEGPSILRIQQVVRGDSAAYFCASSPTGGENIQYFGAGTRLSVL.